One and the same sample provided the 10 T cell receptor beta chains below, sequenced in a study of immune evolution from preneoplasia to lung adenocarcinoma. The protocol was immunoSEQ multiplex PCR, while the TCRdb copy is restricted to in-frame clones and leaves out a portion. Of 9,500 to 10,000 clones in the sample, roughly 79% were seen once. Material: FFPE lung adenocarcinoma in situ tissue. Receptors originate from a person at least 80 years old with lung adenocarcinoma.

In this sample, this clone turned up a few times. The rearrangement uses TRBV7-2 and TRBJ2-7; perhaps TRBD2 as D (6 bases). In germline, CDR1 is SGHTA, CDR2 FQGNSA. This CDR3 contains 13 residues. The ends were cut back, 3 bases at V and 5 bases at J, with 11 bases in the middle. The CDR3 nucleotides are TGTGCCAGCAGCTTGAGTGGAGGGGACGAGCAGTACTTC. It is translated as CASSLSGGDEQYF.

Remarks on this clone: Mismatch with germline at one junction end may stem from a read error. The genes are TRBV6-6 and TRBJ1-2, with D unclear. Germline CDR1 reads MNHNY; CDR2 reads SVGAGI (reference sequence). The CDR3 totals 16 residues. The CDR3 DNA is TGTGCCAGCAGTTACTCCCGGGTGGCCTTTAGCTATGGTTACACCTTC. This gives the protein CASSYSRVAFSYGYTF.

This clone showed up just a few times. This chain links TRBV9 with TRBJ2-2; the match to TRBD1 covers 11 bases. The length of the CDR3 is 16 residues. In germline, CDR1 is SGDLS, CDR2 YYNGEE. J lost 6 bases, V lost 4 bases, and 8 bases had no gene match. The CDR3 nucleotides are TGTGCCAGCAGCCCCGGACAGGGGGCGCTTCCCGGGGAGCTGTTTTTT. Residues: CASSPGQGALPGELFF.

V gene TRBV28 combines with J gene TRBJ2-3; 12 nucleotides align to TRBD2. Germline assignment: CDR1 MDHEN and CDR2 SYDVKM. V gave up 5 bases and J gave up 2 bases; unmatched junction bases: 11. The CDR3 has 18 amino acids. CDR3 DNA sequence: TGTGCCAGCAGTACGTACGCCGGGACTAGCGGGTCCACAGATACGCAGTATTTT. Its protein is CASSTYAGTSGSTDTQYF.

J is TRBJ2-1 and V is TRBV5-6; D may be TRBD1 (5 bases). Trimming removed 2 bases from V and 2 bases from J, with 8 bases in between. Germline assignment: CDR1 SGHDT and CDR2 YYEEEE. The CDR3 is 14 amino acids. The CDR3 is CASSFDSTYNEQFF. Here the CDR3 DNA reads TGTGCCAGCAGCTTCGACAGTACCTACAATGAGCAGTTCTTC.

This clone was seen a few times. Other DNA sequences in the sample encode the same CDR3. The V and J genes are TRBV30 and TRBJ1-4, with 10 bases fitting TRBD1. Trimming took 1 base from V and 8 from J; bases not matched to a gene: 4. There are 14 residues in the CDR3. CDR1 is GTSNPN and CDR2 is SVGIG in the germline V gene (reference sequence). The CDR3 here is CAWSAGTGDEKLFF. The CDR3 region has the DNA TGTGCCTGGAGTGCCGGGACAGGGGACGAAAAACTGTTTTTT.

This chain connects TRBV30 to TRBJ1-1; D perhaps matches TRBD1 (6 bases). V was pared by 5 bases and J by 11 bases, with 15 bases between. This CDR3 is 11 amino acids long. The germline CDR1 and CDR2 sequences are GTSNPN and SVGIG (reference sequence). In DNA, the CDR3 is TGTGCCTGGGATGCGGGGGGCCCTGCTTTCTTT. Encoded protein: CAWDAGGPAFF.

The V and J genes are TRBV28 and TRBJ2-3; tentative D call: TRBD2 (6 bases). V shed 6 bases and J shed 3 bases, with 13 bases lying between them. The CDR3 has 14 amino acids. In germline, CDR1 is MDHEN, CDR2 SYDVKM. The CDR3 coding sequence is TGTGCCAGCAGCCCGGGGGATAGGACAGATACGCAGTATTTT. Translation: CASSPGDRTDTQYF.

This chain uses TRBV4-2 with TRBJ1-3; D perhaps matches TRBD1 (5 bases). The CDR3 is 18 residues long. The V end was cut by 1 base, the J end by 3 bases, with 19 bases between. The germline gives CDR1 LGHNA, CDR2 YNFKEQ. The CDR3 loop is CASSQVAVSGLSGNTIYF. CDR3 nucleotide sequence: TGTGCCAGCAGCCAAGTGGCCGTTTCGGGACTGAGTGGAAACACCATATATTTT.

The DNA for the CDR3 is TGCGCCAGCAGCCAAGACTATGGGCAAGGGGGTCAGCCCCAGCATTTT. Protein: CASSQDYGQGGQPQHF. The chain employs TRBV4-3 and TRBJ1-5; D possibly corresponds to TRBD1 (6 bases). Trimming removed 0 bases from V and 6 bases from J, with 15 bases in between. The CDR3 is made up of 16 amino acids. In germline, CDR1 is LGHNA, CDR2 YSLEER.